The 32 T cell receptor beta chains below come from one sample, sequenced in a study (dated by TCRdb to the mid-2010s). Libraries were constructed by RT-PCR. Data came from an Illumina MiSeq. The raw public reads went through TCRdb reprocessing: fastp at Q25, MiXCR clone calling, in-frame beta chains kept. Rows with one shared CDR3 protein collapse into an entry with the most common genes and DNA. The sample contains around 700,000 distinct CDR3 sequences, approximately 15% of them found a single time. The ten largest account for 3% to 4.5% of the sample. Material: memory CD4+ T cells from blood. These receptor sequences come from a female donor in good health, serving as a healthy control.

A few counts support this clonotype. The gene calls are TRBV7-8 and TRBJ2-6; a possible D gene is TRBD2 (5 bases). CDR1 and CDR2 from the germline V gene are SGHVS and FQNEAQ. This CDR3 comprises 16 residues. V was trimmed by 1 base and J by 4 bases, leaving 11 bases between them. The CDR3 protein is CASSLGGYDGANVLTF. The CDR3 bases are TGTGCCAGCAGCTTAGGCGGGTACGACGGGGCCAACGTCCTGACTTTC.

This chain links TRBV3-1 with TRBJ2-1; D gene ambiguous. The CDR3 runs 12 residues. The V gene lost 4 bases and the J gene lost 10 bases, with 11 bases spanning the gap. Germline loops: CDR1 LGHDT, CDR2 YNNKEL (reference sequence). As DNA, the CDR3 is TGTGCCAGCAGCCCCGGCCCGCGGGAGCAGTTCTTC. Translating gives CASSPGPREQFF.

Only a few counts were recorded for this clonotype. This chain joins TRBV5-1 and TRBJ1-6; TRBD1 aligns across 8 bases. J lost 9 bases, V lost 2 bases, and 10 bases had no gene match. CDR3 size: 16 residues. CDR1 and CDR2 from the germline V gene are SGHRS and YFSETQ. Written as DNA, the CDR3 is TGCGCCAGCAGCTTAGGACAGGGTGTTACTCTTTCACCCCTCCACTTT. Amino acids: CASSLGQGVTLSPLHF.

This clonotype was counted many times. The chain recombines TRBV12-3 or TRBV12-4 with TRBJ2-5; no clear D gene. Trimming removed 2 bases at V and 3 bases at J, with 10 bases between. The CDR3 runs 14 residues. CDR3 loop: CASSLFQLEETQYF. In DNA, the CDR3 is TGTGCCAGCAGTTTATTCCAGCTCGAAGAGACCCAGTACTTC.

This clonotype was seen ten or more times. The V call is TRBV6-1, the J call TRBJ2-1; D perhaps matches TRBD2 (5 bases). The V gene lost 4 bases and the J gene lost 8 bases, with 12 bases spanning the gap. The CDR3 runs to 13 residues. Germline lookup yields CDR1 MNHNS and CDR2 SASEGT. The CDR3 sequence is CASSVRGSDEQFF. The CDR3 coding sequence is TGTGCCAGCAGTGTCCGGGGTAGCGATGAGCAGTTCTTC.

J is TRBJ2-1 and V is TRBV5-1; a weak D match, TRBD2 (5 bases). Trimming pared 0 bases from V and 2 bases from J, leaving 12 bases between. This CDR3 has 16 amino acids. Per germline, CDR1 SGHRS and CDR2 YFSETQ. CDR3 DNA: TGCGCCAGCAGCTTGGGCGGGTTTTCGCCCTACAATGAGCAGTTCTTC. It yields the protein CASSLGGFSPYNEQFF.

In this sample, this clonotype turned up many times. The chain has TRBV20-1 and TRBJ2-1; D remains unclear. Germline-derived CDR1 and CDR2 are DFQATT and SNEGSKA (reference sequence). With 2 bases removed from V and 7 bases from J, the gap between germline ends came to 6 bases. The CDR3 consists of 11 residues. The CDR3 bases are TGCAGTGCTAGATCGCAGAATGAGCAGTTCTTC. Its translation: CSARSQNEQFF.

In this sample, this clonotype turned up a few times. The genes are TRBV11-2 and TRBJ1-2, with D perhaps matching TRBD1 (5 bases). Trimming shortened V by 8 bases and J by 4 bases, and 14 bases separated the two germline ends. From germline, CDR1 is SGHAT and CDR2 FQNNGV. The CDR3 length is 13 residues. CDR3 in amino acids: CASRPRGIYGYTF. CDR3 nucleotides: TGTGCCAGCCGCCCGAGGGGCATCTATGGCTACACCTTC.

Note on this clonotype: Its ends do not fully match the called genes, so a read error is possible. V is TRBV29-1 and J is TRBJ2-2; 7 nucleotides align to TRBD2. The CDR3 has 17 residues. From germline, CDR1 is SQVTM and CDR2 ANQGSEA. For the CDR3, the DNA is TGCAGCGTGGGGGGGTTTTCCAGCGGGGAAGGTTTCGGGGTGCTGTTTTTT. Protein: CSVGGFSSGEGFGVLFF.

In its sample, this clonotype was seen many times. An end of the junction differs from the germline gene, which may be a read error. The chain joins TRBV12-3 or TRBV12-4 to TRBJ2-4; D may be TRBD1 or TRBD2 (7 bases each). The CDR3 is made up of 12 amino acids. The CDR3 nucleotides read TGTGCCAGCAGTCCCCAGGGGGGGACTTCTCTCTTC. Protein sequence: CASSPQGGTSLF.

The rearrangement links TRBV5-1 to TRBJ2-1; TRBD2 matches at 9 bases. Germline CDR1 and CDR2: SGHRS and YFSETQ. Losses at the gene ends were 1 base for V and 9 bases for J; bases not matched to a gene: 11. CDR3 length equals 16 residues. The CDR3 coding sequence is TGCGCCAGCAGCTTGCTTGCGGGAGGGCCCCTTTCTGAGCAGTTCTTC. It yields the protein CASSLLAGGPLSEQFF. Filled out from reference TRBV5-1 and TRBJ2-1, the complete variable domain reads KAGVTQTPRYLIKTRGQQVTLSCSPISGHRSVSWYQQTPGQGLQFLFEYFSETQRNKGNFPGRFSGRQFSNSRSEMNVSTLELGDSALYLCASSLLAGGPLSEQFFGPGTRLTVL.

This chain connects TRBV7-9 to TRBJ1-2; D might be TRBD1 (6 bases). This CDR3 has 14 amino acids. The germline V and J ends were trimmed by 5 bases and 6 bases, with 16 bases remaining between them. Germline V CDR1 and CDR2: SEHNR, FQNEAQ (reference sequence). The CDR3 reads CASSAAGTLHGYTF. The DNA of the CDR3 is TGTGCCAGCAGCGCAGCCGGGACACTACATGGCTACACCTTC.

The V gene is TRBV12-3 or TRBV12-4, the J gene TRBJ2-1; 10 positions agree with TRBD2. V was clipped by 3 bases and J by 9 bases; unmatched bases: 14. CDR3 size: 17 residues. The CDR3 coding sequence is TGTGCCAGCAGTTTCGGAGCGGGAGGGTCCCCGGGGGGTGAGCAGTTCTTC. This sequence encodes CASSFGAGGSPGGEQFF.

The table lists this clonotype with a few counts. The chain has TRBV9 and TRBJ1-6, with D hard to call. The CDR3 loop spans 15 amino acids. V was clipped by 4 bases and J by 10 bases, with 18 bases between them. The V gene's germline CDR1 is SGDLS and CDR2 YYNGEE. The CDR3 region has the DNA TGTGCCAGCAGCTCGGCCGGAACGGATAGCTCACCCCTCCACTTT. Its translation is CASSSAGTDSSPLHF.

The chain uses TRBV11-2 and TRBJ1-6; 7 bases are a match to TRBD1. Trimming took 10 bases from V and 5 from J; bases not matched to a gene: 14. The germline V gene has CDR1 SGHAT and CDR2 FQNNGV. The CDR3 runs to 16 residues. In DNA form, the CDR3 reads TGTGCCACCTCGATATGGACAGGAGGGGATAATTCACCCCTCCACTTT. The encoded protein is CATSIWTGGDNSPLHF.

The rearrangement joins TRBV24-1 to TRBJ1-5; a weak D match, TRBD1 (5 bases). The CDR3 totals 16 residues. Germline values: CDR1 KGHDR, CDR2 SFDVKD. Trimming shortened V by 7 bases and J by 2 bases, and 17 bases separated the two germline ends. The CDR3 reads CATRSQGRKGNQPQHF. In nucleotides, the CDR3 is TGTGCCACCAGAAGTCAGGGAAGGAAGGGCAATCAGCCCCAGCATTTT.

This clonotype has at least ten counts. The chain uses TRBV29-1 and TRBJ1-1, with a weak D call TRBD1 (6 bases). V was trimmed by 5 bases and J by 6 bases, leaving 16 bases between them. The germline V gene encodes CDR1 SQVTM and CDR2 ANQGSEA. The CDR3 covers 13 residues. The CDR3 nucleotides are TGCAGCGTTACCCAGGGGTTGAGGGCTGAAGCTTTCTTT. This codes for CSVTQGLRAEAFF.

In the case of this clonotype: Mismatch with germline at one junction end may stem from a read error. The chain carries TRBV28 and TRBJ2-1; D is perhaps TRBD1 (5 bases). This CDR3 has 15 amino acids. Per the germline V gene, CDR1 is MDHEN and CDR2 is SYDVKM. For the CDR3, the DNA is TGTGCCAGCAGTCCCGTCGACAGCTCCTACGATGAGCAGTTCTTC. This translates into CASSPVDSSYDEQFF.

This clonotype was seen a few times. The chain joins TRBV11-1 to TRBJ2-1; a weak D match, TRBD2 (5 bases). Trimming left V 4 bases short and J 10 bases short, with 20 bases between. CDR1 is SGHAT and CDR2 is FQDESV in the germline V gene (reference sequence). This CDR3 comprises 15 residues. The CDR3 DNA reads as TGTGCCAGCAGCTCACTATTCCGCCGGGGTACCGAGCAGTTCTTC. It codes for CASSSLFRRGTEQFF.

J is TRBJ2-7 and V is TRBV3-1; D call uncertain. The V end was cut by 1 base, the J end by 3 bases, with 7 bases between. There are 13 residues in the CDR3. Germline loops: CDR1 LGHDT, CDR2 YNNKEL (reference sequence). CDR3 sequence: CASSQVVGYEQYF. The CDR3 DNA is TGTGCCAGCAGCCAAGTGGTCGGCTACGAGCAGTACTTC.

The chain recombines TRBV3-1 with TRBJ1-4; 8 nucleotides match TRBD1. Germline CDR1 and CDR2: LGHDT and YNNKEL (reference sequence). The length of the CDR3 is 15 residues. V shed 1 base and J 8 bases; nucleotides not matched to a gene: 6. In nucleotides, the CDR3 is TGTGCCAGCAGCCAAGGGACAGGGACCTCCGAAAAACTGTTTTTT. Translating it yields CASSQGTGTSEKLFF.

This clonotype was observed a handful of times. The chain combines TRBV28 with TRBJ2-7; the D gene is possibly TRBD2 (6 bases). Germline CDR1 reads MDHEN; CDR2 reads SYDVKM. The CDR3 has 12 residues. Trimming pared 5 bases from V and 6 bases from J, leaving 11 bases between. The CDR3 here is CASSGRSFEQYF. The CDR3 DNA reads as TGTGCCAGCAGTGGGAGGTCGTTCGAGCAGTACTTC.

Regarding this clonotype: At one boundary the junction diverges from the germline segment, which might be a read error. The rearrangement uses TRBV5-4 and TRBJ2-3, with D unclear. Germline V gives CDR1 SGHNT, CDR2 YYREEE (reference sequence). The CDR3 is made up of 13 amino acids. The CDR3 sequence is CGSTPIHSDTQYF. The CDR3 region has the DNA TGTGGCAGCACCCCGATCCACTCCGATACGCAGTATTTT.

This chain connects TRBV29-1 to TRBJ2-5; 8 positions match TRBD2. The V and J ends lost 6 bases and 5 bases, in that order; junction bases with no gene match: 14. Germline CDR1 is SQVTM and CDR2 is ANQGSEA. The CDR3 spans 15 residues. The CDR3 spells CSVGGPGLVKETQYF. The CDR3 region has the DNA TGCAGCGTGGGAGGGCCGGGACTAGTAAAGGAGACCCAGTACTTC.

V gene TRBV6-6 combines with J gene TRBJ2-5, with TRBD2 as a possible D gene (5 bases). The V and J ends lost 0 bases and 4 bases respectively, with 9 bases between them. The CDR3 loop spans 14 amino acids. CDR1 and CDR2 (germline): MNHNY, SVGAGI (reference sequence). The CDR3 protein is CASSYSHSGETQYF. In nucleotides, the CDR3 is TGTGCCAGCAGTTACTCACACAGCGGAGAGACCCAGTACTTC.

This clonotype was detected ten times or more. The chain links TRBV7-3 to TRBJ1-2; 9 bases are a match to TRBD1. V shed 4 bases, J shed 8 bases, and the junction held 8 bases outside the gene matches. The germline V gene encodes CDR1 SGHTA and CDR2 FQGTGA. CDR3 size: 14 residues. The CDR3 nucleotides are TGTGCCAGCAGCTCACAACAGGGGGCTAAGGGCTACACCTTC. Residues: CASSSQQGAKGYTF.

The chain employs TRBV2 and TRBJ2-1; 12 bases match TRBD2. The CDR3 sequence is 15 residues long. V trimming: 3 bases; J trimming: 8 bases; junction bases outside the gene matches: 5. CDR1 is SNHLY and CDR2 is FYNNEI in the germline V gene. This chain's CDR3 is CASSETSGSIDEQFF. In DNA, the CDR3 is TGTGCCAGCAGTGAGACTAGCGGGAGTATCGATGAGCAGTTCTTC.

This chain's CDR3 is CASTGPRGQSPTSTDTQYF. Written as DNA, the CDR3 is TGTGCCAGCACCGGACCCCGGGGGCAGAGTCCGACAAGCACAGATACGCAGTATTTT. The chain uses TRBV6-1 and TRBJ2-3; D may correspond to TRBD1 or TRBD2 (6 bases each). V shed 7 bases and J shed 0 bases, with 26 bases lying between them. The CDR3 has 19 amino acids. Germline-derived CDR1 and CDR2 are MNHNS and SASEGT.

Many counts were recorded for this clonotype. The CDR3 DNA follows: TGCAGTGCTCCGAGGGGGACCAGCTCCTACAATGAGCAGTTCTTC. Translated, it gives CSAPRGTSSYNEQFF. The chain recombines TRBV20-1 with TRBJ2-1, with a tentative D call TRBD1 (6 bases). Germline values: CDR1 DFQATT, CDR2 SNEGSKA (reference sequence). The CDR3 contains 15 residues. V was cut by 5 bases and J by 0 bases, with 14 bases left in between.

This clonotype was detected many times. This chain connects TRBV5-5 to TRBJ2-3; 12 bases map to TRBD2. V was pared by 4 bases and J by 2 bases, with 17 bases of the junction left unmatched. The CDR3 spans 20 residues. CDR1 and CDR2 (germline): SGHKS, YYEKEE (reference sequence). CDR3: CASSPKVGLAGLRNTDTQYF. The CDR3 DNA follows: TGTGCCAGCAGCCCCAAGGTCGGACTAGCGGGGCTTAGAAACACAGATACGCAGTATTTT.

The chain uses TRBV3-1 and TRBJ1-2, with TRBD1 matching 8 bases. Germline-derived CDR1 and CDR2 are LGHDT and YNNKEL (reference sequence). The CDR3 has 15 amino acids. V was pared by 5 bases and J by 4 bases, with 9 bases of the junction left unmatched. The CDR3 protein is CASSFFYRGSYGYTF. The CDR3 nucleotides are TGTGCCAGCAGCTTCTTCTACAGGGGGAGCTATGGCTACACCTTC.

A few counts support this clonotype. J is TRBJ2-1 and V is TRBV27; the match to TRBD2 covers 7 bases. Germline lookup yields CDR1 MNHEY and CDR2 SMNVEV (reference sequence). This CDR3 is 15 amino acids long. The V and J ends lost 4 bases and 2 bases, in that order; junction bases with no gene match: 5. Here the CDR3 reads CASSSGGRTYNEQFF. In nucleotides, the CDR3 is TGTGCCAGCAGTTCGGGGGGAAGAACCTACAATGAGCAGTTCTTC.